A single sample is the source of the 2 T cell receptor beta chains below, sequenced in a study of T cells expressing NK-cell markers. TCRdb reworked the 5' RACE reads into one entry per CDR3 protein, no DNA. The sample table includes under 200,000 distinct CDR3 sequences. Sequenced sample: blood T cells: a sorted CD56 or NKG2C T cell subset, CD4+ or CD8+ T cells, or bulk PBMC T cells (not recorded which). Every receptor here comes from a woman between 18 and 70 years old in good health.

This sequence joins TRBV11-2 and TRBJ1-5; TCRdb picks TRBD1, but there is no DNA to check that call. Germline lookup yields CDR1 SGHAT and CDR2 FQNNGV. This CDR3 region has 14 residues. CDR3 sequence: CASSLGWGAQPQHF.

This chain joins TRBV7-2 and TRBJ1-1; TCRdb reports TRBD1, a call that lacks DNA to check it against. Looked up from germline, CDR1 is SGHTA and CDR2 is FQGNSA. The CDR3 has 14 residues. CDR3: CASSPGTLSGEAFF.